This passage covers 12 T cell receptor beta chains from one sample sequenced in a study of identical twins. TCRdb analysed the 5' RACE reads with MiXCR anew, one entry per CDR3 protein. This table holds about 240,000 distinct CDR3 sequences, about an eighth found once. This sample also appeared in a second study, on yellow fever vaccine responses in identical twins.

Sequences were obtained from memory (CD45RO+) T cells sorted from blood. Source of these receptors: a woman between 18 and 29 years old in good health.

This clonotype has ten or more counts. The J gene is TRBJ1-1, the V gene TRBV24-1, with D perhaps matching TRBD1 (5 bases). V lost 0 bases, J lost 5 bases, and 12 bases lay in between. This CDR3 comprises 15 residues. The V gene's germline CDR1 is KGHDR and CDR2 SFDVKD. The chain's CDR3 is CATSDLGQGGTEAFF. CDR3 coding DNA: TGTGCCACCAGTGATTTGGGGCAGGGTGGTACTGAAGCTTTCTTT.

This clonotype occurred a few times. This chain joins TRBV20-1 and TRBJ2-3; D uncertain. Germline V gene data show CDR1 as DFQATT and CDR2 as SNEGSKA (reference sequence). Deletions cut 0 bases from V and 2 bases from J, with 6 bases between. CDR3 length: 13 amino acids. CDR3 sequence reads: CSARDPFTDTQYF. The CDR3 DNA is TGCAGTGCTAGAGATCCCTTCACAGATACGCAGTATTTT.

The V call is TRBV12-3 or TRBV12-4, the J call TRBJ2-7; a weak D match, TRBD2 (6 bases). Deletions cut 6 bases from V and 1 base from J, with 10 bases between. CDR3 length: 13 residues. The CDR3 DNA follows: TGTGCCAGCAGATCTGCGGGATCCTACGAGCAGTACTTC. As protein: CASRSAGSYEQYF.

This clonotype occurred many times. This rearrangement joins TRBV3-1 to TRBJ1-2, with a weak D call TRBD1 (5 bases). V gave up 1 base and J gave up 7 bases, with 13 bases separating them. This CDR3 region has 14 residues. Germline CDR1 and CDR2: LGHDT and YNNKEL (reference sequence). The CDR3 reads CASSQAQVWGGYTF. The CDR3 bases are TGTGCCAGCAGCCAAGCACAGGTCTGGGGTGGCTACACCTTC.

This clonotype was counted only a few times. This chain uses TRBV20-1 with TRBJ2-3; 11 positions agree with TRBD2. CDR1 and CDR2 from the germline V gene are DFQATT and SNEGSKA (reference sequence). CDR3 length: 13 residues. V lost 6 bases to trimming and J lost 8 bases; unmatched junction nucleotides: 7. The CDR3 region is CSALTSGKGTQYF. CDR3 sequence (DNA): TGCAGTGCCCTGACTAGCGGGAAGGGTACGCAGTATTTT.

The CDR3 region is CATSRDLGQGKQFF. The CDR3 DNA is TGTGCCACCAGCAGAGATTTGGGACAGGGGAAGCAGTTCTTC. The V and J genes are TRBV15 and TRBJ2-1, with 10 bases identical to TRBD1. Germline trimming cut 0 bases from V and 11 bases from J; bases unmatched to any gene: 4. CDR1 LNHNV and CDR2 YYDKDF come from the germline V gene (reference sequence). The length of the CDR3 is 14 residues.

This clonotype was seen ten or more times. CDR3 amino acids: CASSLVGLAGEETQYF. The CDR3 coding sequence is TGCGCCAGCAGCTTGGTCGGACTAGCGGGAGAAGAGACCCAGTACTTC. The V and J genes are TRBV5-1 and TRBJ2-5; TRBD2 aligns across 13 bases. The germline CDR1 and CDR2 sequences are SGHRS and YFSETQ. The CDR3 runs to 16 residues. With 0 bases clipped from V and 3 bases from J, the junction kept 2 bases outside the gene matches.

There are a few counts of this clonotype. The V gene is TRBV12-3 or TRBV12-4, the J gene TRBJ2-5; D is uncertain. The CDR3 totals 14 residues. Trimming stripped 1 base from V and 1 base from J, with 7 bases between. The CDR3 DNA follows: TGTGCCAGCAGTTTAGGGCTGCTCCAAGAGACCCAGTACTTC. It codes for CASSLGLLQETQYF.

This clonotype appeared many times. The rearrangement links TRBV27 to TRBJ2-1; weak D call: TRBD2 (6 bases). Germline V lookup: CDR1 MNHEY, CDR2 SMNVEV (reference sequence). The CDR3 extends over 18 amino acids. V was shortened by 7 bases and J by 10 bases, with 32 bases between the two germline ends. CDR3 loop: CASTLGALGGIGLGEQFF. The CDR3 DNA reads as TGTGCCAGCACCTTGGGCGCGTTAGGCGGGATTGGTTTGGGCGAGCAGTTCTTC.

This clonotype was counted ten times or more. The chain carries TRBV11-3 and TRBJ2-5, with 10 nucleotides matching TRBD1. The CDR3 is 15 residues long. V was clipped by 5 bases and J by 2 bases; unmatched bases: 5. Germline V gene sequence: CDR1 SGHNT, CDR2 YENEEA. CDR3 nucleotide sequence: TGTGCCAGCAGCCCCGGACAGGGGGGGCAAGAGACCCAGTACTTC. Protein: CASSPGQGGQETQYF.

The table lists this clonotype with a few counts. V usage is TRBV20-1 and J usage is TRBJ2-2, with 12 nucleotides matching TRBD2. The CDR3 totals 16 residues. Trimming at V came to 1 base and at J to 3 bases, leaving 3 bases not matched to a gene. CDR1 is DFQATT and CDR2 is SNEGSKA in the germline V gene (reference sequence). CDR3 sequence (DNA): TGCAGTGCTAGAGCTAGCGGGAGGGATTACACCGGGGAGCTGTTTTTT. Its translation is CSARASGRDYTGELFF.

This clonotype came up a few times. This chain connects TRBV6-2 or TRBV6-3 to TRBJ2-3; no clear D. This CDR3 has 15 residues. Germline V gives CDR1 MNHEY, CDR2 SVGEGT. Trimming took off 8 bases at V and 1 base at J, with 16 bases between the two ends. DNA of the CDR3: TGTGCCAGCGTTTCAGTGCGGCATGGCACAGATACGCAGTATTTT. Amino acids: CASVSVRHGTDTQYF.